This paragraph reports one T cell receptor beta chain. Its antigen remains unknown. Following a re-call of the 5' RACE reads, TCRdb has one entry per CDR3 protein and lacks DNA. This sample contains 400,000 or so distinct CDR3 sequences. This sample stems from a study of T cells expressing NK-cell markers. Regarding the study as a whole: Whether the expanded NKG2C+ T cell clones recognized HCMV remained unclear.

The CDR3 length is 13 residues. CDR1 and CDR2 from the germline V gene are SGHRS and YFSETQ. Sequencing was done on a sample of blood T cells: a sorted CD56 or NKG2C T cell subset, CD4+ or CD8+ T cells, or bulk PBMC T cells (not recorded which). The sequence derives from a woman between 50 and 59 years old in good health. The genes are TRBV5-1 and TRBJ2-3; as DNA is missing, the TRBD1 call by TCRdb cannot be tested. The CDR3 sequence is CASTGQNTDTQYF.